This T cell receptor beta chain comes out of a study of spatial heterogeneity in lung cancer. Background on the study: On average, each unique TCR and UMI combination appeared more than ten times in raw reads.

Germline CDR1 reads MNHNY; CDR2 reads SVGAGI (reference sequence). V lost 4 bases, J lost 0 bases, and 7 bases stayed unmatched. The CDR3 runs 16 residues. This clonotype appeared many times. As an off-target read in a library built for alpha chains, this beta chain has a frequency of little significance. The time point: sample taken at primary tumor resection. Unsorted whole RNA of tumor, nontumor lung or frozen PBMC was sequenced. Samples came from 60 to 75 TRACERx patients with untreated early-stage lung cancer. TCR cDNA molecules each carried a unique molecular identifier. Each CDR3 protein is one row after TCRdb ran MiXCR on the 5' RACE reads. The table has over 10,000 distinct CDR3 sequences, approximately 4.8% seen once.

The receptor comes from a human donor with early-stage non-small cell lung cancer. The sequences come from lung tumor tissue, collected at surgery. This sequence joins TRBV6-6 and TRBJ2-3, with 7 nucleotides matching TRBD2. CDR3 residues: CASSWNLAVSTDTQYF. CDR3 DNA: TGTGCCAGCAGTTGGAACCTAGCGGTTAGCACAGATACGCAGTATTTT.